Listed below are T cell receptor beta chains from one sample, sequenced in a study of HIV-infected patients and healthy controls. TCRdb processed the 5' RACE reads anew with MiXCR; each CDR3 protein has one entry. This table holds 8,100 or so distinct CDR3 sequences, about a tenth found once. The sample consisted of blood, taken before antiretroviral therapy. The receptors originated from an adult with HIV infection. The CDR3 runs from the conserved cysteine through the conserved F or W. A D gene is named only where the DNA matches it firmly. Clone size appears in some rows only: once, few, many, or a class for an expanded clone.

J	D	size	V	length	DNA	CDR3
TRBJ2-5	-	medium-sized	TRBV9	14	TGTGCCAGCAGCGTTGGGCAGTGGGAGGAGACCCAGTACTTC	CASSVGQWEETQYF
TRBJ1-1	TRBD1	-	TRBV15	13	TGTGCCACCAGCCATTCAGGGGGTACTGAAGCTTTCTTT	CATSHSGGTEAFF
TRBJ2-7	-	many	TRBV10-3	14	TGTGCCATCAGTTCCGGGACGGACTCCTACGAGCAGTACTTC	CAISSGTDSYEQYF
TRBJ2-7	-	many	TRBV28	14	TGTGCCAGCAGTTTCGCCGTGCGGGGCTACGAGCAGTACTTC	CASSFAVRGYEQYF
TRBJ1-1	-	-	TRBV4-1	14	TGCGCCAGCAGCCAAGGGGTAGGGTTGACTGAAGCTTTCTTT	CASSQGVGLTEAFF
TRBJ2-3	TRBD2	few	TRBV13	17	TGTGCCAGCAGCCGAAGACTAGCGGGAGGGAGCACAGATACGCAGTATTTT	CASSRRLAGGSTDTQYF
TRBJ2-7	-	many	TRBV10-1	13	TGCGCCAGCAGTGAGTCGGCAGGCTACGAGCAGTACTTC	CASSESAGYEQYF
TRBJ1-5	TRBD1	medium-sized	TRBV19	14	TGTGCCAGTAGTCTAAGACAGGGTATCCAGCCCCAGCATTTT	CASSLRQGIQPQHF
TRBJ2-7	-	many	TRBV7-7	13	TGTGCTAGCAGCTTAGTTATCGAGGACGAGCAGTACTTC	CASSLVIEDEQYF
TRBJ2-1	-	few	TRBV24-1	15	TGTGCCACCAGTGATTTGGGGACGGACGTAAATGAGCAGTTCTTC	CATSDLGTDVNEQFF
TRBJ2-3	-	-	TRBV2	15	TGTGCCAGCAGTGAAGCAGGCCAGGCCACAGATACGCAGTATTTT	CASSEAGQATDTQYF
TRBJ1-1	-	medium-sized	TRBV19	14	TGTGCCAGTAGTACCCTCCGGGGACCTAGCGGGGCTTTCTTT	CASSTLRGPSGAFF
TRBJ2-3	TRBD2	medium-sized	TRBV7-9	16	TGTGCCAGCAGCACGGGGACTAGCGGCGTTGCAGATACGCAGTATTTT	CASSTGTSGVADTQYF
TRBJ2-7	-	few	TRBV28	15	TGTGCCAGCAGTTTTGCGAGTTTAAATCCCTACGAGCAGTACTTC	CASSFASLNPYEQYF
TRBJ2-2	-	-	TRBV12-3/TRBV12-4	15	TGTGCCAGCAGTTTTCCTAGCCCTGGGCCCGGGGAGCTGTTTTTT	CASSFPSPGPGELFF
TRBJ2-1	TRBD1	medium-sized	TRBV9	16	TGTGCCAGCAGCCCTCCGGGGACAGGATACTACAATGAGCAGTTCTTC	CASSPPGTGYYNEQFF
TRBJ2-1	-	many	TRBV7-9	18	TGTGCCAGCAGCGCCCTGGGCCCGACTAAATACTCCTACAATGAGCAGTTCTTC	CASSALGPTKYSYNEQFF
TRBJ2-1	-	many	TRBV30	16	TGTGCCTGGAGTCTATCGACAGCGTACTCCTACAATGAGCAGTTCTTC	CAWSLSTAYSYNEQFF
TRBJ2-7	-	many	TRBV5-1	15	TGCGCCAGCAGCTTCGGTTGGCGGGGCTCCTACGAGCAGTACTTC	CASSFGWRGSYEQYF
TRBJ2-2	TRBD2	medium-sized	TRBV20-1	16	TGCAGTGCTAGACCCTCCCTAGCGGGAGGTTCCGGGGAGCTGTTTTTT	CSARPSLAGGSGELFF
TRBJ2-2	-	many	TRBV5-1	17	TGCGCCAGCAGCTGGACAGCCGGGACCTTGAACACCGGGGAGCTGTTTTTT	CASSWTAGTLNTGELFF
TRBJ2-1	-	few	TRBV20-1	18	TGCAGTGCTAGAGATCGGATGGGGGGCCGGGACTCAGGCAATGAGCAGTTCTTC	CSARDRMGGRDSGNEQFF